The clone carrying this TCR beta chain was detected once. The entry originates in a study of a mutant IDH1 vaccine in newly diagnosed glioma. The method was immunoSEQ multiplex PCR; TCRdb's version includes in-frame clones alone and lacks a portion of them. The table records about 34,000 clones, around four fifths of them present only once. Time point given: baseline, week 1 (first vaccination visit). The sample's treatment: pre-vaccination baseline after standard-of-care therapy. Each of the donors came in with new WHO grade 3 or 4 astrocytomas that were IDH1-mutant and ATRX-lost. Germline V CDR1 and CDR2: MNHEY, SMNVEV (reference sequence). V lost 0 bases and J lost 4, with 9 bases in between. The CDR3 has 15 residues.

The sequence was obtained from a man between 45 and 60 years old with glioma. Some clones in this sample may be carry-over from other donors' samples. This chain connects TRBV27 to TRBJ1-4; no firm D call. Sample: peripheral blood mononuclear cells (PBMCs), taken from a glioma patient treated with radiotherapy, temozolomide or both. CDR3 region: CASSLSMGLNEKLFF. The CDR3 DNA reads TGTGCCAGCAGTTTATCGATGGGCCTTAATGAAAAACTGTTTTTT. Full variable domain (remainder filled in from reference TRBV27 and TRBJ1-4): EAQVTQNPRYLITVTGKKLTVTCSQNMNHEYMSWYRQDPGLGLRQIYYSMNVEVTDKGDVPEGYKVSRKEKRNFPLILESPSPNQTSLYFCASSLSMGLNEKLFFGSGTQLSVL.